This is a list of T cell receptor beta chains from one sample in a study of graft-versus-host responses after intestinal transplantation. Sequencing was performed with immunoSEQ multiplex PCR; in TCRdb, only in-frame clones are kept and a portion is missing. The sample holds 90,000 to 95,000 clones, 75% to 95% seen once. For these TCRs, the target antigens are not known. The sample here was unstimulated CD8+ T cells sorted from spleen or lymph node cells, taken before intestinal transplant. The receptors shown here come from a human donor who received an intestinal transplant. CDR3s include the opening cysteine and the closing phenylalanine or tryptophan. A D gene is named only where the DNA matches it firmly. Size is omitted from some rows. Given values are once, few, many or a class for expanded clones.

D | J | V | size | DNA | CDR3
- | TRBJ1-2 | TRBV15 | - | TGTGCCACCAGCAGAGATCTGTCGTATAGCTATGGCTACACCTTC | CATSRDLSYSYGYTF
TRBD2 | TRBJ2-3 | TRBV6-4 | medium-sized | TGTGCCAGCAGTGACTCTAGCGGGGGCACAGATACGCAGTATTTT | CASSDSSGGTDTQYF
- | TRBJ2-1 | TRBV9 | - | TGTGCCAGCAGCGTAGGGCATAATGAGCAGTTCTTC | CASSVGHNEQFF
TRBD1 | TRBJ2-5 | TRBV6-1 | - | TGTGCCAGCAGTGGACAGGGGGCAACACAAGAGACCCAGTACTTC | CASSGQGATQETQYF
TRBD2 | TRBJ2-1 | TRBV7-9 | - | TGTGCCAGCAGCTTACCCGGACTAGCGGGAGACCTTTACAATGAGCAGTTCTTC | CASSLPGLAGDLYNEQFF
- | TRBJ1-2 | TRBV9 | once | TGTGCCAGCAGCATTCCCGGGCCACATTTTCTCTATAACTATGGCTACACCTTC | CASSIPGPHFLYNYGYTF
- | TRBJ1-1 | TRBV29-1 | - | TGCAGCCCAAGCCACGGACCGTACACTGAAGCTTTCTTT | CSPSHGPYTEAFF
- | TRBJ1-3 | TRBV13 | few | TGTGCCAGCAGCCAAACAGGGTTCACTGGAAACACCATATATTTT | CASSQTGFTGNTIYF
- | TRBJ2-1 | TRBV7-6 | - | TGTGCCAGCAGCTTAGAGTGGGGGTCATACAATGAGCAGTTCTTC | CASSLEWGSYNEQFF
- | TRBJ1-6 | TRBV25-1 | - | TGTGCCAGCAGTGAATTCGGTGGCAGCATGTCCTATAATTCACCCCTCCACTTT | CASSEFGGSMSYNSPLHF
- | TRBJ2-2 | TRBV10-3 | - | TGTGCCATCAGCGCCTTAAGGCAGGGTGGTTACTCCGGGGAGCTGTTTTTT | CAISALRQGGYSGELFF
- | TRBJ2-7 | TRBV19 | - | TGTGCGACTGGTTCCTCCCGGAGAGAGCAGTACTTC | CATGSSRREQYF
- | TRBJ2-2 | TRBV6-4 | - | TGTGCCAGCAGGCACGACAGCGCAGGGGGGGAGCTGTTTTTT | CASRHDSAGGELFF
- | TRBJ2-1 | TRBV5-4 | - | TGTGCCAGCAGCTTGAGGGACTGGGCCTACAATGAGCAGTTCTTC | CASSLRDWAYNEQFF
TRBD1 | TRBJ1-5 | TRBV19 | - | TGTGCCAGTAGACGCCCGGGACAGTATTATCAGCCCCAGCATTTT | CASRRPGQYYQPQHF
- | TRBJ1-6 | TRBV6-5 | - | TGTGCCAGCAGTTACAGTAGTGTGTCACCCCTCCACTTT | CASSYSSVSPLHF
- | TRBJ2-7 | TRBV10-2 | - | TGCGCCAGCAGTGATAGGAGCTACGAGCAGTACTTC | CASSDRSYEQYF
- | TRBJ2-1 | TRBV19 | - | TGTGCCAGTAGTATTGTGGGCTACAATGAGCAGTTCTTC | CASSIVGYNEQFF
- | TRBJ2-1 | TRBV20-1 | - | TGCAGTGTGCGAGACAATGAGCAGTTCTTC | CSVRDNEQFF
TRBD1 | TRBJ1-1 | TRBV19 | - | TGTGCCAGTAGTCCCACCGGGACAGTGAACACTGAAGCTTTCTTT | CASSPTGTVNTEAFF
- | TRBJ2-3 | TRBV7-9 | - | TGTGCCAGCAGCTCCAATTCCTGGGGGCCGGGGACAGATACGCAGTATTTT | CASSSNSWGPGTDTQYF
TRBD2 | TRBJ2-1 | TRBV5-1 | - | TGCGCCAGCAGCCCTTCAATGAACCGGGAGGGTGAGCAGTTCTTC | CASSPSMNREGEQFF
- | TRBJ1-1 | TRBV6-1 | once | TGTGCCAGCAGTGAAGAGACGGAACCCAACACTGAAGCTTTCTTT | CASSEETEPNTEAFF
TRBD1 | TRBJ1-4 | TRBV28 | - | TGTGCCAGCAGTAATCCGGGACAGGGGGACGGAACTAATGAAAAACTGTTTTTT | CASSNPGQGDGTNEKLFF
- | TRBJ1-6 | TRBV4-1 | - | TGCGCCAGCAGCCAAGCGACTCTCTATAATTCACCCCTCCACTTT | CASSQATLYNSPLHF
TRBD1 | TRBJ2-3 | TRBV12-5 | - | TGTGCTAGTGGTTTGTCAACAGGGGGCACAGATACGCAGTATTTT | CASGLSTGGTDTQYF
- | TRBJ2-7 | TRBV21-1 | once | TGTGCCAGCAGCATGAGGAGGGAGGGGGCCCACGAGCAGTACTTC | CASSMRREGAHEQYF
- | TRBJ2-7 | TRBV5-1 | - | TGCGCCAGCAGCTTTTCCGATACGTCCTACGAGCAGTACTTC | CASSFSDTSYEQYF
TRBD1 | TRBJ2-1 | TRBV11-2 | - | TGTGCCAGCAGCTTAGGACCGGATGGGACAGCCAATGAGCAGTTCTTC | CASSLGPDGTANEQFF
TRBD1 | TRBJ2-1 | TRBV29-1 | - | TGCAGCGTTGAAGGGACAGGGGTTTACAATGAGCAGTTCTTC | CSVEGTGVYNEQFF
TRBD2 | TRBJ2-2 | TRBV5-1 | - | TGCGCCAGCAGCTACGGCGGGGGCACCGGGGAGCTGTTTTTT | CASSYGGGTGELFF
- | TRBJ1-4 | TRBV28 | - | TGTGCCAGCAGTATGCTTCAGGTTCCTCCAACTAATGAAAAACTGTTTTTT | CASSMLQVPPTNEKLFF
- | TRBJ1-1 | TRBV6-5 | - | TGTGCCAGCGGGTTGGCTGAAGCTTTCTTT | CASGLAEAFF
- | TRBJ1-1 | TRBV27 | once | TGTGCCAGCAGTCCGTCTGAGGGAGTGAACACTGAAGCTTTCTTT | CASSPSEGVNTEAFF
- | TRBJ2-1 | TRBV28 | - | TGTGCCAGCAGTTTGGTGGAACGCTTGGGTGAGCAGTTCTTC | CASSLVERLGEQFF
- | TRBJ1-2 | TRBV13 | - | TGTGCCAGCAGCCAGGAGGGGTTTAACTATGGCTACACCTTC | CASSQEGFNYGYTF
TRBD1 | TRBJ2-5 | TRBV13 | - | TGTGCCAGCAGCATTCAGGGGGCGCAAGAGACCCAGTACTTC | CASSIQGAQETQYF
TRBD2 | TRBJ2-7 | TRBV10-3 | - | TGTGCCACCAAGACTAGCGGGGCGTTCGGGGACGAGCAGTACTTC | CATKTSGAFGDEQYF
- | TRBJ1-2 | TRBV6-6 | - | TGTGCCAGCAGTTACTCCCATATGGGGCTTAACTATGGCTACACCTTC | CASSYSHMGLNYGYTF
TRBD1 | TRBJ1-5 | TRBV6-1 | - | TGTGCCGTAACGACAGGGCCCTCGGGTCAGCCCCAGCATTTT | CAVTTGPSGQPQHF
- | TRBJ1-2 | TRBV6-1 | - | TGTGCCAGCAGTGAAGGGCCCGGGGGAAATGGCTACACCTTC | CASSEGPGGNGYTF
- | TRBJ2-1 | TRBV19 | - | TGTGCCAGTAGTACGGCGGGGGCCCCACCCCCCAATGAGCAGTTCTTC | CASSTAGAPPPNEQFF
- | TRBJ2-3 | TRBV5-4 | - | TGTGCCAGCAGCTGGGTGGGGGGCACAGATACGCAGTATTTT | CASSWVGGTDTQYF
- | TRBJ2-7 | TRBV13 | - | TGTGCCACCCGAATCAGCGGAAACTACGAGCAGTACTTC | CATRISGNYEQYF
- | TRBJ2-1 | TRBV28 | - | TGTGCCAGCAGTTTGGACATAAATGAGCAGTTCTTC | CASSLDINEQFF
TRBD2 | TRBJ2-1 | TRBV27 | - | TGTGCCAGCACTCTAGGGACTAGCGGCTTCAGCTCCTACAATGAGCAGTTCTTC | CASTLGTSGFSSYNEQFF
- | TRBJ2-5 | TRBV27 | - | TGTGCCAGCAGTTTAGGAGAGGGGACCCAGTACTTC | CASSLGEGTQYF